The T cell receptor beta chain described here comes from a study of blood T cell repertoires in COVID-19. Study information: The study drew acute and convalescent COVID-19 samples from the United States, Italy and Spain.

This clone appeared a single time. All recovered Cohort 3 donors got two negative PCRs, got clearance, or saw symptom resolution. Looked up from germline, CDR1 is SGHTA and CDR2 is FQGTGA. Losses at the gene ends were 2 bases for V and 4 bases for J; bases not matched to a gene: 10. The CDR3 extends over 17 amino acids. Some clones are missing from TCRdb's copy, which holds only in-frame ones; the method was immunoSEQ multiplex PCR. The sample records over 250,000 clones, roughly 90% being singletons. The specimen sequenced was PBMCs or T cells enriched from blood (not recorded which). This sequence joins TRBV7-3 and TRBJ2-2, with TRBD2 identical over 7 bases. The clonotype originates from a woman aged 25 to 45 who had recovered from COVID-19. The chain's CDR3 is CASSLRPRERGTGELFF. The CDR3 DNA is TGTGCCAGCAGCTTACGTCCGCGGGAGAGGGGCACCGGGGAGCTGTTTTTT.